This T cell receptor (beta chain) derives from a study of blood T cell repertoires in COVID-19. Looking at the study overall: Donors in the United States, Italy and Spain gave samples during acute or convalescent COVID-19.

Original analysis: Amplification from reference gene primers served as the basis for estimated nucleated cell counts. Clones were sequenced by immunoSEQ multiplex PCR, and TCRdb holds only the in-frame ones, with some missing. V and J calls and clone size are given by that table; D and trimming were obtained from the DNA. This sample yields around 170,000 clones, of which about 84% are seen a single time; less than 15% belongs to the top ten. Trimming took 4 bases from V and 7 from J, leaving 19 bases between them. The length of the CDR3 is 15 residues. Germline CDR1 reads MNHEY; CDR2 reads SMNVEV (reference sequence).

The chain joins TRBV27 to TRBJ1-2; perhaps TRBD1 as D (5 bases). The origin of this receptor is a man between 45 and 60 years old who had recovered from COVID-19. Sequenced sample: PBMCs or T cells enriched from blood (not recorded which). The CDR3 sequence: CASSSSRSGGSGYTF. The CDR3 DNA reads TGTGCCAGCAGTTCAAGCCGATCCGGGGGAAGTGGCTACACCTTC.